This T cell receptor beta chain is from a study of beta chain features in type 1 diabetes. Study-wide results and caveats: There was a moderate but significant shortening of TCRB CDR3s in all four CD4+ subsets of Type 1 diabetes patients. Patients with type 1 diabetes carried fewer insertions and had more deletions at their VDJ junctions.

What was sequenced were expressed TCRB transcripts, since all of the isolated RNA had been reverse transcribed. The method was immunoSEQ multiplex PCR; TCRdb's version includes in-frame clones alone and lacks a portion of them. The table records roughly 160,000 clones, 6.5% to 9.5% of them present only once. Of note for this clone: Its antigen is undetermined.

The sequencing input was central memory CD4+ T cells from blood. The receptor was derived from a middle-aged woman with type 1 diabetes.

The CDR3 DNA reads as TGTGCCAGCCAGTGGGGCGGGAGTTTGATAGAGCAGTACTTC. This codes for CASQWGGSLIEQYF. The gene calls are TRBV28 and TRBJ2-7; 7 bases agree with TRBD2. This CDR3 has 14 amino acids. J was trimmed by 7 bases and V by 8 bases; bases with no gene match: 14. Germline V gene lookup returns CDR1 MDHEN and CDR2 SYDVKM.